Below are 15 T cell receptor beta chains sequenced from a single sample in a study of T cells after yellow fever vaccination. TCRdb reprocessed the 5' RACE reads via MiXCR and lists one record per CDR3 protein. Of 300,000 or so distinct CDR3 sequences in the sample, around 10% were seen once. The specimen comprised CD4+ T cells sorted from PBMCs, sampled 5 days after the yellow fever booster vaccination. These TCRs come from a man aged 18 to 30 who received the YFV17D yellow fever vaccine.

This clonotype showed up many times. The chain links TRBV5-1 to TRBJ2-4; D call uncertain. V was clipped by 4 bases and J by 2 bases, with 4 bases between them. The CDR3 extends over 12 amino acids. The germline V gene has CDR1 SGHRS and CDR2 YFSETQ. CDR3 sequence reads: CASSQSKNIQYF. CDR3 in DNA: TGCGCCAGCAGCCAATCCAAAAACATTCAGTACTTC.

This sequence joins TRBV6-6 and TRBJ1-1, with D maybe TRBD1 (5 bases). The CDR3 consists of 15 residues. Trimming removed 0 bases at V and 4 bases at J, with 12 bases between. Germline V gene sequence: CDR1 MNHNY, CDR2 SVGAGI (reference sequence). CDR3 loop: CASSYSPGRATEAFF. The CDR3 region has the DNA TGTGCCAGCAGTTACTCTCCAGGGAGGGCCACTGAAGCTTTCTTT.

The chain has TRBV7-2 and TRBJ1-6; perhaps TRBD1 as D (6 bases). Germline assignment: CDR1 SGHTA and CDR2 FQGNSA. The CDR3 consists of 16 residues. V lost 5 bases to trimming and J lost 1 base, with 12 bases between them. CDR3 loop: CASSQAQGSYNSPLHF. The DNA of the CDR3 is TGTGCCAGCAGCCAAGCCCAGGGGTCCTATAATTCACCCCTCCACTTT. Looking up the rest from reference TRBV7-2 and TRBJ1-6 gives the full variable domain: GAGVSQSPSNKVTEKGKDVELRCDPISGHTALYWYRQSLGQGLEFLIYFQGNSAPDKSGLPSDRFSAERTGGSVSTLTIQRTQQEDSAVYLCASSQAQGSYNSPLHFGNGTRLTVT.

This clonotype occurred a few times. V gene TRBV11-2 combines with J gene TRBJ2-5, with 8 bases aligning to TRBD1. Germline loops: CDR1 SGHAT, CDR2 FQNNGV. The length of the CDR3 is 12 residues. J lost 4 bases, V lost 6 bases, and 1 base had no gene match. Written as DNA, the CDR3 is TGTGCCAGCAGAGGACAGGGAGAGACCCAGTACTTC. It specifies CASRGQGETQYF.

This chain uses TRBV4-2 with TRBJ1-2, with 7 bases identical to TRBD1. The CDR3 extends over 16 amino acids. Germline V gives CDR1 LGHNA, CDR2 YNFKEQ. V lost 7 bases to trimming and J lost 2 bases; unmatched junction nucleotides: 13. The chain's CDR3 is CASTAQPGQSNYGYTF. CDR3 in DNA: TGTGCCAGCACCGCCCAACCGGGACAGTCGAACTATGGCTACACCTTC.

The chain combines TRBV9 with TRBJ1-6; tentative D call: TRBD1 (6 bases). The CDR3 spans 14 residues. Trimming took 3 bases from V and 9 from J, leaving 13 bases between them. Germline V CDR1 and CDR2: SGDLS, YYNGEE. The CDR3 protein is CASSAQGQGSPLHF. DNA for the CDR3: TGTGCCAGCAGCGCCCAGGGGCAGGGTTCACCCCTCCACTTT.

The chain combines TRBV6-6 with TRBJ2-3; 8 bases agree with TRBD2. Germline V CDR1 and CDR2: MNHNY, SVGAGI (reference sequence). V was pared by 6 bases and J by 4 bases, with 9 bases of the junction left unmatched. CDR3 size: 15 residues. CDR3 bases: TGTGCCAGCAGCCCTGGGGGAGCGGGGGCAGATACGCAGTATTTT. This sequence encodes CASSPGGAGADTQYF.

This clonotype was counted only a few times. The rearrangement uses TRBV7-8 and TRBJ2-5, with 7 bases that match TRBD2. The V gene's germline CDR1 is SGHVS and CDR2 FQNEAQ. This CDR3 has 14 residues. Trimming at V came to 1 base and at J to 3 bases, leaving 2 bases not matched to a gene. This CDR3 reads CASSLDTSEETQYF. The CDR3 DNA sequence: TGTGCCAGCAGCTTAGATACTAGCGAAGAGACCCAGTACTTC.

CDR3 bases: TGTGCCAGCAGCCGGGACAGCACCGGGGAGCTGTTTTTT. It is translated as CASSRDSTGELFF. The chain joins TRBV6-1 to TRBJ2-2; 7 bases fit TRBD1. Germline CDR1 MNHNS, CDR2 SASEGT. Trimming cost V 6 bases and J 4 bases; bases outside gene matches: 2. This CDR3 is 13 amino acids long.

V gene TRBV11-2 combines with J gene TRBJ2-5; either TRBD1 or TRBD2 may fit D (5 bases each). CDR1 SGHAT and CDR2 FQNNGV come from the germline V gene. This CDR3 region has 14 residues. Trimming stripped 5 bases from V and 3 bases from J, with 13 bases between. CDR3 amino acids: CASSVGTTKETQYF. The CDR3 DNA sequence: TGTGCCAGCAGCGTAGGGACCACCAAAGAGACCCAGTACTTC. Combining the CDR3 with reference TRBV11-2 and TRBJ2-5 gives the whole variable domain EAGVAQSPRYKIIEKRQSVAFWCNPISGHATLYWYQQILGQGPKLLIQFQNNGVVDDSQLPKDRFSAERLKGVDSTLKIQPAKLEDSAVYLCASSVGTTKETQYFGPGTRLLVL.

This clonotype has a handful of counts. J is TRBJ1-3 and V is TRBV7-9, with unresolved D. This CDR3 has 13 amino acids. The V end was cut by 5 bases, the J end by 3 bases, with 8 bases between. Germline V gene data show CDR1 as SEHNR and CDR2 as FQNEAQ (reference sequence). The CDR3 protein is CASSPTGGNTIYF. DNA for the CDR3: TGTGCCAGCAGCCCGACCGGTGGAAACACCATATATTTT.

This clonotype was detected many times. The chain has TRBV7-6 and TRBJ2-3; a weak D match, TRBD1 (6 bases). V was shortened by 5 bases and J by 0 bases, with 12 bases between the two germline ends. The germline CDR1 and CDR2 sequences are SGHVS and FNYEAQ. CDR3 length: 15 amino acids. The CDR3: CASSRGQSSTDTQYF. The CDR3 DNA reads TGTGCCAGCAGCCGGGGACAATCTAGCACAGATACGCAGTATTTT.

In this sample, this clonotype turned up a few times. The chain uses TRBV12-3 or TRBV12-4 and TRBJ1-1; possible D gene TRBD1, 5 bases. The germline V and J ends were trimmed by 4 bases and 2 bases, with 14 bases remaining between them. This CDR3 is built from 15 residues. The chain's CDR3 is CASSWGGGLNTEAFF. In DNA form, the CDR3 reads TGTGCCAGCAGTTGGGGCGGGGGACTTAACACTGAAGCTTTCTTT.

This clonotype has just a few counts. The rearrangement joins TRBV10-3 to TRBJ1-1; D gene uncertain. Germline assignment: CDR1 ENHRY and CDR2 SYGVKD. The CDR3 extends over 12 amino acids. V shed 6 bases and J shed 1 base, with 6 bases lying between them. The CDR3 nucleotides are TGTGCCATCAGCAGAGAGAACACTGAAGCTTTCTTT. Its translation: CAISRENTEAFF.

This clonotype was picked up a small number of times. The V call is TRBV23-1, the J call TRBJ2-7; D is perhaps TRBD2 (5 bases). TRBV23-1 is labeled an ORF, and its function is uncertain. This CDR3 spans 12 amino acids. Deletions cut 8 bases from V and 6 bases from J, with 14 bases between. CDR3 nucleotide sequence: TGCGCCAGCTCGCCAAGCGGTTGCGAGCAGTACGTC. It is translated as CASSPSGCEQYV.